The clone carrying this T cell receptor beta chain was seen a handful of times. TCRdb's copy holds only in-frame clones and misses some; the assay was immunoSEQ multiplex PCR. Seen here are roughly 99,000 clones, approximately 90% observed once, and the top ten hold roughly 2%. The treatment is: preoperative locoregional IRX-2 cytokine immunotherapy. This specimen comes from a study of preoperative IRX-2 immunotherapy in early breast cancer. V shed 2 bases and J 9 bases; nucleotides not matched to a gene: 3. The CDR3 runs 14 residues. Germline assignment: CDR1 SGHNT and CDR2 YENEEA. Sequences were derived from tumor tissue, sampled after IRX-2 immunotherapy. The genes are TRBV11-3 and TRBJ1-6; 8 nucleotides line up with TRBD1. This TCR came from a human donor with breast cancer. CDR3 region: CASSLTDRASPLHF. The CDR3 DNA follows: TGTGCCAGCAGCTTAACGGACAGGGCTTCACCCCTCCACTTT.